A selection of T cell receptor beta chains follows, all from one sample in a study of CD8 T cells in Susac syndrome. TCRdb called the immunoSEQ multiplex PCR reads again in MiXCR, with one record for every CDR3 protein. The table includes approximately 220,000 distinct CDR3 sequences, more than 85% detected once. The source material was CD8+ T cells from PBMCs. These receptors all come from a human donor with multiple sclerosis. Each CDR3 is given with its conserved first and last residue. D genes are given only for firm matches. Not every row has a clone size; where given, it reads once, few, many or a size class.

. | 14 | TRBJ1-5 | once | TRBV12-3/TRBV12-4 | CASMSAGPNQPQHF | TGTGCCAGCATGAGTGCAGGGCCCAATCAGCCCCAGCATTTT
TRBD2 | 15 | TRBJ2-3 | . | TRBV2 | CASSGSSGVPDTQYF | TGTGCCAGCAGTGGGTCTAGCGGGGTGCCAGATACGCAGTATTTT
. | 15 | TRBJ1-1 | . | TRBV10-3 | CAIARDLEVNTEAFF | TGTGCCATCGCCCGGGACCTGGAGGTGAACACTGAAGCTTTCTTT
. | 15 | TRBJ1-2 | . | TRBV4-1 | CASSQLLGAPVGYTF | TGCGCCAGCAGCCAACTTCTGGGGGCTCCTGTGGGCTACACCTTC
. | 19 | TRBJ1-5 | once | TRBV2 | CASSESATGQRAPHQPQHF | TGTGCCAGCAGTGAATCCGCAACGGGTCAGCGGGCCCCCCATCAGCCCCAGCATTTT
. | 15 | TRBJ2-5 | . | TRBV5-6 | CASSIAQGRGETQYF | TGTGCCAGCAGCATTGCACAGGGGAGGGGAGAGACCCAGTACTTC
. | 16 | TRBJ2-7 | once | TRBV5-4 | CASSKSTGLALYEQYF | TGTGCCAGCAGCAAATCGACGGGCCTCGCCCTCTACGAGCAGTACTTC
. | 12 | TRBJ2-2 | . | TRBV21-1 | CASSRGGLELFF | TGTGCCAGCAGCAGAGGGGGTTTAGAGCTGTTTTTT
. | 15 | TRBJ2-7 | . | TRBV7-8 | CASSLEGGNNYEQYF | TGTGCCAGCAGCTTAGAAGGCGGGAATAACTACGAGCAGTACTTC
. | 12 | TRBJ2-7 | . | TRBV2 | CASCRGRNEQYF | TGTGCCAGCTGCAGGGGAAGGAACGAGCAGTACTTC
. | 14 | TRBJ2-1 | . | TRBV20-1 | CSATLAGPYNEQFF | TGCAGTGCTACCCTAGCTGGTCCCTACAATGAGCAGTTCTTC
. | 13 | TRBJ1-6 | . | TRBV7-6 | CASSSSATTLLHF | TGTGCCAGCAGCTCCTCTGCCACCACACTCCTCCACTTT
. | 18 | TRBJ2-7 | . | TRBV6-5 | CASSYSRTDYRLTYEQYF | TGTGCCAGCAGTTACTCGAGGACAGATTACCGTCTTACCTACGAGCAGTACTTC
TRBD2 | 15 | TRBJ2-1 | . | TRBV27 | CASSGTSGGYNEQFF | TGTGCCAGCAGTGGGACTAGCGGGGGCTACAATGAGCAGTTCTTC
. | 11 | TRBJ2-2 | . | TRBV19 | CASSIPGELFF | TGTGCCAGTAGTATCCCAGGGGAGCTGTTTTTT
TRBD2 | 14 | TRBJ2-3 | . | TRBV11-2 | CASSPDLGTRQWYF | TGTGCCAGCAGCCCGGATTTGGGGACTAGACAATGGTATTTT